This TCR beta chain was identified in a study of beta chain features in type 1 diabetes (dated by TCRdb to about 2018). Regarding the research as a whole: Mean age, gender distribution, total cell number and subset yield did not differ between patients and healthy donors. A total of 100 million to 110 million sorted cells were examined across all samples, and a strong correlation was observed between cell number per subset and RNA yield. The study compared the TCRB repertoires of sorted circulating CD4+ T cell subsets in recently diagnosed type 1 diabetes patients with those in matched healthy donors. Naive and central memory subsets were obtained from all 30 or so donors, but regulatory and stem cell-like memory subsets were isolated from only 8 patients and 8 healthy donors. Results the study describes overall, beyond this receptor: Because cDNA rather than genomic DNA was sequenced, highly expressing activated cells could have been over-represented, although no difference in activation and CD3 levels was found between groups. HLA sub-analyses involved small numbers of individuals, so any influence of HLA type on TCRB rearrangement remained unresolved. Naive, central memory and regulatory TCRB repertoires appeared to be more similar among patients than among healthy donors. PCR might favor shorter templates, but patient and control samples were amplified and corrected together, so any skew would affect both groups equally. In all four CD4+ subsets, TCRB CDR3 length was moderately but significantly shorter in type 1 diabetes patients. At VDJ recombination sites, patients with type 1 diabetes made fewer insertions and deleted more nucleotides, a pattern implying thymic rearrangement abnormalities.

For CDR1 and CDR2, the germline V gene lists KGHSH and LQKENI. Relative to germline, V is 6 bases shorter and J is 5 bases shorter, with 17 bases between their ends. The CDR3 runs 16 amino acids, cysteine and phenylalanine included. Here the CDR3 DNA is all that survives: 48 bases in frame from base 1. Each donor gave one peripheral blood draw, about 110 mL on average, collected into heparinised tubes. Naive, central memory, regulatory and stem cell-like memory CD4+ T cells were sorted on a BD FACSAria II using a panel including CD45RO, CCR7, CD25, CD127, CD95 and CD27. All sorted populations exceeded 95% purity. PBMCs were isolated immediately by Lymphoprep density gradient centrifugation and stained directly without culture. Samples were stained and sorted in pairs, with one healthy donor and one patient per experiment, so that batch effects were minimized. This clone was detected only a few times. Its specific antigen is unknown. Per-base quality was not reported, and no clone a single base away is much larger than it.

The entire amount of isolated RNA was reverse transcribed using the High Capacity cDNA Reverse Transcription Kit, so the sequenced TCRB transcripts were expressed ones. Naive, central memory and regulatory T cell samples underwent deep immunoSEQ sequencing, averaging around 3.9 million total reads per sample. Sorted cells were lysed in RLT buffer and RNA was extracted with DNase-treated RNeasy Micro or Mini kits, depending on cell number. To prevent cross-contamination, each cell subset was processed individually, whereas patient and healthy donor samples were processed jointly. TCRB sequences were amplified from cDNA with the immunoSEQ multiplex PCR, producing 87-bp fragments spanning the CDR3 region. The amplicons were sequenced using the Illumina HiSeq platform. Per the source publication's procedure: PCR bias was corrected computationally using synthetic template baselines, and reads within Hamming distance 2 were collapsed, with unmergeable singletons discarded. By aligning reads against IMGT, V, D and J genes, CDR3 length, and insertions or deletions at six rearrangement sites were assigned. Within each subset, clonotype counts were normalized to sorted cell number, and only after that were true diversity and Gini coefficients computed with the tcR R package. Repertoire sharing was quantified using the overlap coefficient calculated on TCRB nucleotide sequences. As a proxy for the pre-selection repertoire, out-of-frame TCRB sequences from naive cells were analyzed. TCRdb retrieved this table from immuneACCESS and kept in-frame rearrangements only. Not all clones are present; in checked studies, unresolved V genes account for under half, and no reason is known for the remainder. That table supplies the V and J calls and clone size; D and trimming were determined from the DNA. This sample holds around 600,000 clones; around 11% were observed only once. The ten largest clones capture roughly 0.12% of the sample.

This TCR was recovered from a young man with type 1 diabetes. Sequenced: naive CD4+ T cells from blood. The sample's cell subset or site, from its label and the paper: true naive CD4+ T cells. The V and J genes are TRBV18 and TRBJ1-6, and the D gene may be TRBD1, 6 bases matching. The nucleotide sequence is TGTGCCAGCTCCCGACGTTCAGGGGCAGATAATTCACCCCTCCACTTT. Its product reads: CASSRRSGADNSPLHF. Reference TRBV18 and TRBJ1-6 proteins supply the regions before and after the CDR3; the full variable domain is: NAGVMQNPRHLVRRRGQEARLRCSPMKGHSHVYWYRQLPEEGLKFMVYLQKENIIDESGMPKERFSAEFPKEGPSILRIQQVVRGDSAAYFCASSRRSGADNSPLHFGNGTRLTVT.